This T cell receptor beta chain was sequenced in a study of T cell responses to AZD1222 COVID-19 vaccine. Study-level findings and limits: A reported finding is that nearly half of spike-specific TCRs target unmutated variant regions. After the peak T cell response, and only then, were repertoires sampled. White British donors predominated, females outnumbered males, and clonal diversity was possibly underestimated. Baseline testing showed seropositivity in only 5 or 6 AZD1222 recipients.

Sequencing used immunoSEQ multiplex PCR; TCRdb keeps in-frame clones, though not all of them. The sample has roughly 100,000 clones; roughly nine tenths are singletons. About this clone itself: Its antigen is unidentified.

Trimming took off 1 base at V and 2 bases at J, with 11 bases between the two ends. The germline CDR1 and CDR2 sequences are SGHTA and FQGNSA. This CDR3 region has 15 residues. This TCR came from an adult who received the MenACWY meningococcal vaccine as a control. The chain links TRBV7-2 to TRBJ2-5, with no clear D. The input for sequencing was peripheral blood, taken 28 days after the second dose of the MenACWY control vaccine. For the CDR3, the DNA is TGTGCCAGCAGCTTAGTCCGGAATTTTCAAGAGACCCAGTACTTC. Its translation is CASSLVRNFQETQYF.